The entry below describes one TCR beta chain. This clonotype was recorded many times. What antigen it recognizes has not been identified. Base-call qualities are not available, and no considerably larger clone is one nucleotide away. Library prep was done by 5' RACE. The sequencer listed for this sample is Illumina HiSeq 2000. A universal primer binding site was added through template switching, and the final cDNA carried a unique molecular identifier so that TCR cDNA molecules could be counted accurately. First-strand cDNA for TCR alpha and beta chains was synthesized from specific primers in the conserved constant-segment region. To control for contamination, each cDNA library was double barcoded with a SMART-Mk sample barcode plus Illumina barcodes. TruSeq adapter sequences, together with Illumina sample barcodes, were added in two successive PCR steps. Sequencing of the TCR alpha and beta cDNA libraries was done on the Illumina HiSeq platform using custom primers. Per the source publication's procedure: Unique molecular identifiers were extracted from raw reads with MiGEC, and CDR3 positions were determined with MiXCR. For each individual, recombination models were inferred using an EM algorithm with the repgenHMM and IGoR tools. Shared clonotypes were analyzed with the tcR package in R, and sharing was normalized by the product of cloneset sizes. To study raw recombination free of thymic and clonal selection effects, out-of-frame nonproductive sequences were analyzed. The public sequencing data were trimmed at Q25 with fastp and processed into clonotypes with MiXCR by TCRdb, which kept only in-frame beta chains. Each CDR3 protein gets just one entry, which takes the most common genes and DNA from the rows behind it. The V and J calls follow TCRdb's processing rather than the paper's. In all, the sample holds fewer than 350,000 distinct CDR3 sequences, and about 8.3% of those were seen once. The top ten hold roughly 2% of the sample.

The CDR3 numbers 14 residues from cysteine through phenylalanine. The entry retains the CDR3 DNA only, 42 bases that are in frame from base 1. According to the germline V gene (reference sequence), CDR1 reads DFQATT and CDR2 reads SNEGSKA. V and J are trimmed by 6 bases and 3 bases, and the gene matches miss 4 bases of the junction. Every donor in the study was a healthy Caucasian. The twin cohort comprised three pairs of female monozygotic twins, all aged roughly 18 to 30 years. Using Miltenyi CD45RO+ enrichment and human naive T-cell isolation kits, memory (CD45RO+) and naive T cells were isolated from PBMC. The entry originates in a study of identical twins listed by TCRdb under 2016. With respect to the entire study: To test whether fetal clonotypes persist, this study deep-sequenced TCR alpha and beta repertoires from monozygotic twins, from unrelated adults of various ages, and from cord blood. Replicate twin experiments were performed at different times using different library preparation protocols to rule out contamination.

The investigation overall reported the following: The excess sharing between twins in beta out-of-frame sequences was weaker because fewer shared sequences reduced the signal-to-noise ratio. Because the same donors could not be followed over many years, the conclusions depended on cross-sectional statistical analysis. Compared with coincidental sharing between unrelated individuals, out-of-frame TCR alpha sequences shared between twins had an excess of sequences with low generation probability. Recombination models systematically underestimated out-of-frame TCR alpha sharing in monozygotic twins but agreed with sharing between unrelated individuals. Abundant cord blood beta clonotypes carried fewer insertions; young adult naive repertoires showed a weaker similar trend, while memory repertoires showed none. Zero-insertion analyses could be partly confounded by invariant T cells such as MAIT and iNKT, though diverse VJ usage argued against such confounding for most clonotypes.

These data also featured in a second study, about yellow fever vaccine responses in identical twins. As that second study puts it: The T cell response to vaccination in identical twins was reported by the authors to appear partly convergent and partly personalized. The study precisely tracked vaccine-responding T cell clones in identical twins.

The sequence came from a woman aged 18 to 35 in good health. This chain joins TRBV20-1 to TRBJ2-1; 11 of the junction bases match TRBD2. Sample: memory (CD45RO+) T cells sorted from blood. In the paper's terms, the cell subset or site label means: CD45RO+ enriched T cells. The CDR3 reads CSAKGLADYNEQFF. Here is the DNA: TGCAGTGCCAAGGGACTAGCGGACTACAATGAGCAGTTCTTC.